These T cell receptor beta chains were read from a single sample in a study of T-cell memory formation after mild COVID-19. TCRdb reprocessed the 5' RACE reads with MiXCR, giving one entry per CDR3 protein. The sample has fewer than 700,000 distinct CDR3 sequences; about 20% are singletons. The sample taken for sequencing was PBMCs or a T cell subset sorted from them (not recorded which). The receptors shown here come from an adult woman who had mild COVID-19 (a few samples of this study predate the infection). Cell type and time point are not known. The CDR3 runs from the conserved cysteine through the conserved F or W. A D gene is named only where the DNA matches it firmly. A clone size is listed for some rows: how often the clone was seen (once, few, many), or a class if it is expanded.

d_call: TRBD1
j_call: TRBJ1-2
clone_size: NA
v_call: TRBV4-2
cdr3_nt: TGTGCCAGCAGCCAACGGACAGGGGTTAGTGGCTACACCTTC
cdr3_aa: CASSQRTGVSGYTF

d_call: TRBD1
j_call: TRBJ1-1
clone_size: NA
v_call: TRBV12-3/TRBV12-4
cdr3_nt: TGTGCCAGCAGCCATCCGACAGGGTTCGCCAACACTGAAGCTTTCTTT
cdr3_aa: CASSHPTGFANTEAFF

d_call: NA
j_call: TRBJ2-3
clone_size: NA
v_call: TRBV19
cdr3_nt: TGTGCCAGTAGTAGGGCCCGTGGAGGAACAGATACGCAGTATTTT
cdr3_aa: CASSRARGGTDTQYF

d_call: TRBD2
j_call: TRBJ2-3
clone_size: NA
v_call: TRBV3-1
cdr3_nt: TGTGCCAGCAGCCCGACTAGCCTACCGGCAGATACGCAGTATTTT
cdr3_aa: CASSPTSLPADTQYF

d_call: NA
j_call: TRBJ1-1
clone_size: NA
v_call: TRBV19
cdr3_nt: TGTGCCAGTAGTAGAGGAGCTTACACTGAAGCTTTCTTT
cdr3_aa: CASSRGAYTEAFF

d_call: NA
j_call: TRBJ2-3
clone_size: NA
v_call: TRBV29-1
cdr3_nt: TGCAGCGTTGTCGGCAGGGGACCCTCAGATACGCAGTATTTT
cdr3_aa: CSVVGRGPSDTQYF

d_call: TRBD1
j_call: TRBJ2-7
clone_size: once
v_call: TRBV27
cdr3_nt: TGTGCCAGCAGTCAACAGGGGGCCTACGAACAGTACTTC
cdr3_aa: CASSQQGAYEQYF

d_call: NA
j_call: TRBJ2-6
clone_size: many
v_call: TRBV5-1
cdr3_nt: TGCGCCAGCAGCTTGGCTGGGGCCAACGTCCTGACTTTC
cdr3_aa: CASSLAGANVLTF

d_call: TRBD1
j_call: TRBJ1-2
clone_size: few
v_call: TRBV4-1
cdr3_nt: TGCGCCAGCAGCCCCGAGGAACAGGGGGCGTTTGGCTACACCTTC
cdr3_aa: CASSPEEQGAFGYTF

d_call: NA
j_call: TRBJ1-1
clone_size: NA
v_call: TRBV3-1
cdr3_nt: TGTGCCAGCAGCCACAGACAGGCTAAAGGCGCTGAAGCTTTCTTT
cdr3_aa: CASSHRQAKGAEAFF

d_call: TRBD2
j_call: TRBJ2-3
clone_size: NA
v_call: TRBV4-1
cdr3_nt: TGCGCCAGCAGCCCTCTGTGGCGGGGGGTCACAGATACGCAGTATTTT
cdr3_aa: CASSPLWRGVTDTQYF

d_call: TRBD1
j_call: TRBJ2-3
clone_size: few
v_call: TRBV9
cdr3_nt: TGTGCCAGCACTCGGACAGGGGGCACAGATACGCAGTATTTT
cdr3_aa: CASTRTGGTDTQYF

d_call: NA
j_call: TRBJ2-7
clone_size: many
v_call: TRBV5-1
cdr3_nt: TGCGCCAGCAGCGTGAGCTCCTACGAGCAGTACTTC
cdr3_aa: CASSVSSYEQYF

d_call: TRBD1
j_call: TRBJ2-1
clone_size: few
v_call: TRBV5-1
cdr3_nt: TGCGCCAGCAGCCCCGGACAGGGGCCGGGCTCCTACAATGAGCAGTTCTTC
cdr3_aa: CASSPGQGPGSYNEQFF

d_call: NA
j_call: TRBJ1-1
clone_size: NA
v_call: TRBV20-1
cdr3_nt: TGCAGTGCTAGACTTCCTCCGGGCACTGAAGCTTTCTTT
cdr3_aa: CSARLPPGTEAFF

d_call: TRBD1
j_call: TRBJ2-7
clone_size: NA
v_call: TRBV5-1
cdr3_nt: TGCGCCAGCGGTGACAGGGGGGACTACGAGCAGTACTTC
cdr3_aa: CASGDRGDYEQYF

d_call: NA
j_call: TRBJ1-1
clone_size: NA
v_call: TRBV3-1
cdr3_nt: TGTGCCAGCAGCCCCAAGAGAAGGGGACGGACTGAAGCTTTCTTT
cdr3_aa: CASSPKRRGRTEAFF

d_call: NA
j_call: TRBJ1-2
clone_size: few
v_call: TRBV30
cdr3_nt: TGTGCCTGGAGAGGAGGATTCTATGGCTACACCTTC
cdr3_aa: CAWRGGFYGYTF

d_call: NA
j_call: TRBJ2-2
clone_size: NA
v_call: TRBV9
cdr3_nt: TGTGCCAGCAGCGTAGCCGTTTCAGCCACAAACACCGGGGAGCTGTTTTTT
cdr3_aa: CASSVAVSATNTGELFF

d_call: NA
j_call: TRBJ2-5
clone_size: NA
v_call: TRBV4-3
cdr3_nt: TGCGCCAGCAGCCAAGATTTAGGGCCCCAAGAGACCCAGTACTTC
cdr3_aa: CASSQDLGPQETQYF

d_call: NA
j_call: TRBJ1-2
clone_size: NA
v_call: TRBV5-1
cdr3_nt: TGCGCCAGCACCGGACAGACTAACTATGGCTACACCTTC
cdr3_aa: CASTGQTNYGYTF

d_call: NA
j_call: TRBJ1-2
clone_size: NA
v_call: TRBV7-8
cdr3_nt: TGTGCCAGCAGCTCGGCACGGGGTGAGGGTTCGGGCTACACCTTC
cdr3_aa: CASSSARGEGSGYTF

d_call: NA
j_call: TRBJ1-1
clone_size: NA
v_call: TRBV12-3/TRBV12-4
cdr3_nt: TGTGCCAGCAGCCCGGCTTACACTGAAGCTTTCTTT
cdr3_aa: CASSPAYTEAFF

d_call: NA
j_call: TRBJ1-6
clone_size: NA
v_call: TRBV18
cdr3_nt: TGTGCCAGCTCACCACCGAGGATAACAGCTAATTCACCCCTCCACTTT
cdr3_aa: CASSPPRITANSPLHF

d_call: TRBD1
j_call: TRBJ1-4
clone_size: few
v_call: TRBV6-5
cdr3_nt: TGTGCCAGCAGTTACTCGTGGGGGCCGGACAGGGGCAATGAAAAACTGTTTTTT
cdr3_aa: CASSYSWGPDRGNEKLFF

d_call: NA
j_call: TRBJ1-5
clone_size: few
v_call: TRBV10-3
cdr3_nt: TGTGCCATCAGTGAGAATGACAATCAGCCCCAGCATTTT
cdr3_aa: CAISENDNQPQHF

d_call: TRBD1
j_call: TRBJ2-3
clone_size: NA
v_call: TRBV20-1
cdr3_nt: TGCAGTGCTAGAGTCCGGGACAGGGGGTTTGGTACGCAGTATTTT
cdr3_aa: CSARVRDRGFGTQYF

d_call: NA
j_call: TRBJ2-3
clone_size: few
v_call: TRBV4-3
cdr3_nt: TGCGCCAGCAGCCAAGATTTGGACGGTACGCAGTATTTT
cdr3_aa: CASSQDLDGTQYF

d_call: TRBD1
j_call: TRBJ2-7
clone_size: few
v_call: TRBV30
cdr3_nt: TGTGCCTGGAGTATAAAGGCGGAGACAGGGTTGTACGAGCAGTACTTC
cdr3_aa: CAWSIKAETGLYEQYF

d_call: NA
j_call: TRBJ2-1
clone_size: few
v_call: TRBV7-7
cdr3_nt: TGTGCCAGCAGCTTCAACAGGGACAATGAGCAGTTCTTC
cdr3_aa: CASSFNRDNEQFF

d_call: NA
j_call: TRBJ1-3
clone_size: NA
v_call: TRBV14
cdr3_nt: TGTGCCAGCAGCCAGGGGGTCCACTCTGGAAACACCATATATTTT
cdr3_aa: CASSQGVHSGNTIYF